Listed below are T cell receptor beta chains from one sample, sequenced in a study of blood T cells in healthy people across ages. TCRdb used MiXCR to reprocess the 5' RACE reads, holding one entry per CDR3 protein. The sample lists fewer than 700,000 distinct CDR3 sequences; less than 45% were seen once. Sequencing was carried out using blood. These receptor sequences come from an older man in good health. The CDR3 runs from the conserved cysteine through the conserved F or W.

TRBJ1-1 | TRBV12-3/TRBV12-4 | CASSRQGWGNTEAFF
TRBJ2-7 | TRBV11-2 | CASSRGGVEQYF
TRBJ2-7 | TRBV20-1 | CSAWTASSYEQYF
. | TRBV7-8 | CASSLRVSYNEQYF
TRBJ1-6 | TRBV7-2 | CASSSTGGNNSPLHF
TRBJ2-2 | TRBV6-2/TRBV6-3 | CASSYSDGGLTGELFF
TRBJ2-5 | TRBV6-2/TRBV6-3 | CASSPRGRLRETQYF
TRBJ2-3 | TRBV7-9 | CASGTSGLETQYF
TRBJ2-5 | TRBV6-2/TRBV6-3 | CASSSLRLAGEVVRETQYF
TRBJ1-4 | TRBV7-8 | CASSLGQDTGLFF
TRBJ2-7 | TRBV10-1 | CASSESRTVSYEQYF
TRBJ2-7 | TRBV7-9 | CASSPGQAPYEQYF
TRBJ2-1 | TRBV4-3 | CASSQELSNEQFF
TRBJ2-1 | TRBV6-2/TRBV6-3 | CASSFTQASYNEQFF
TRBJ2-1 | TRBV9 | CASSVGLVKWRSTEQFF
TRBJ2-1 | TRBV7-2 | CASSSNSPTGTLGNEQFF
TRBJ2-4 | TRBV25-1 | CASSEGPGGHSKNIQYF
TRBJ2-3 | TRBV6-2/TRBV6-3 | CASSPRDWIADTQYF
TRBJ2-1 | TRBV27 | CASSLYGMLSSYNEQFF
TRBJ2-7 | TRBV5-6 | CASGLAGVEQYF
TRBJ2-4 | TRBV6-2/TRBV6-3 | CASSYAQTGGGRNIQYF
TRBJ1-1 | TRBV29-1 | CSVEVPPKDTEAFF
TRBJ1-2 | TRBV2 | CASSERWRGANYGYTF
TRBJ2-7 | TRBV12-3/TRBV12-4 | CASSSDRALNNEQYF
TRBJ1-1 | TRBV6-5 | CASSYGTPNTEAFF
TRBJ1-5 | TRBV20-1 | CSARTENSNQPQHF
. | TRBV10-3 | CASSYSGAGDYEQYF
TRBJ2-2 | TRBV24-1 | CATSGERDTANTGELFF
TRBJ2-3 | TRBV7-2 | CASSLGPPRGADTQYF
TRBJ2-5 | TRBV6-5 | CASRPQGGGETQYF
TRBJ2-7 | TRBV6-2/TRBV6-3 | CASSNGGQGGYEQYF
TRBJ2-7 | TRBV4-2 | CASSQDNEDYEQYF
TRBJ1-2 | TRBV20-1 | CSVPGQTNYGYTF
TRBJ2-6 | TRBV7-6 | CASSSGCGELGANVLTF
TRBJ2-5 | TRBV20-1 | CSARPLQGYQETQYF
TRBJ1-2 | TRBV9 | CASSVGPTYLYGYTF
TRBJ2-1 | TRBV4-3 | CASSQDFFAGGTYNEQFF
TRBJ1-5 | TRBV18 | CASSPQSNQPQHF
TRBJ2-3 | TRBV7-2 | CASSLSVAGGITSTDTQYF
TRBJ1-1 | TRBV10-1 | CASSDGGFDTEAFF
TRBJ1-2 | TRBV9 | CASSVGQDNYGYTF
TRBJ1-1 | TRBV10-3 | CAISARQSITEAFF
TRBJ2-1 | TRBV10-2 | CASKTSGSPYNEQFF
TRBJ2-3 | TRBV7-8 | CASSRDPSSSTDTQYF
TRBJ2-1 | TRBV3-1 | CASSQEILAGLYNEQFF
. | TRBV20-1 | CSARAQRGFNEQFF
TRBJ2-5 | TRBV18 | CASSPSAGGGETQYF
TRBJ2-5 | TRBV20-1 | CSARDPTIGGVRETQYF
TRBJ2-5 | TRBV20-1 | CSAKDRGGETQYF